This paragraph covers one TCR beta chain sequence. The antigen is undetermined. This entry belongs to a study of T cell responses to AZD1222 COVID-19 vaccine. Findings and limits, study-wide: There were mostly white British donors and more females than males, and clonal diversity was possibly underestimated.

Clones were sequenced by immunoSEQ multiplex PCR, and TCRdb holds only the in-frame ones, with some missing. The sample records 100,000 to 150,000 clones, 87% being singletons. The CDR3 is 15 residues long. The germline V and J ends were trimmed by 4 bases and 4 bases, with 17 bases remaining between them. Germline CDR1 reads SGHRS; CDR2 reads YFSETQ. The source is an adult in good health. The material was peripheral blood, obtained on day 0 of AZD1222 vaccination. The chain recombines TRBV5-1 with TRBJ1-1; possible D gene TRBD1, 5 bases. CDR3 coding DNA: TGCGCCAGCAGCGGCGGGGCTGGGGCAGGCACTGAAGCTTTCTTT. It specifies CASSGGAGAGTEAFF.